This T cell receptor beta chain was profiled in a study of blood T cell repertoires in COVID-19. Turning to the study itself: Donors in the United States, Italy and Spain gave samples during acute or convalescent COVID-19. T cells, B-cell-depleted T cells, or PBMCs supplied cDNA or gDNA.

Study members were between roughly 18 and 100 years old and lived in 24 US regions. Categorization into cohorts depended on clinical history that participants reported. The repertoire was sequenced with immunoSEQ multiplex PCR; TCRdb's copy has only in-frame clones and lacks some. The data contain approximately 250,000 clones, almost 85% of them singletons. The V gene lost 1 base and the J gene lost 2 bases, with 7 bases spanning the gap. The CDR3 is 14 amino acids. Germline lookup yields CDR1 SGHDN and CDR2 FVKESK. The chain joins TRBV14 to TRBJ2-3; D uncertain. The sequenced material came from PBMCs or T cells enriched from blood (not recorded which). The clonotype comes from a woman aged 50 to 65 with acute COVID-19. DNA of the CDR3: TGTGCCAGCAGCCAAGTACGGTCCACAGATACGCAGTATTTT. Amino acid sequence: CASSQVRSTDTQYF.